What follows are 27 T cell receptor beta chains derived from one specimen sequenced in a study of Graves' ophthalmopathy and Graves' hyperthyroidism. CDR3 regions of TCR beta were amplified from RNA transcripts. The first-round RT-PCR employed HTBI primers together with the Qiagen OneStep RT-PCR kit. A multiplex PCR was then performed as the second round. A single record per CDR3 protein comes from TCRdb applying MiXCR to the multiplex PCR reads. This sample has 300,000 to 400,000 distinct CDR3 sequences, with around a sixth found just once. Sequences were obtained from peripheral blood. The receptors were sampled from an adult man with Graves' ophthalmopathy.

J is TRBJ2-5 and V is TRBV5-4; TRBD2 matches at 7 bases. This CDR3 has 14 residues. The V and J ends lost 0 bases and 4 bases, in that order; junction bases with no gene match: 3. The germline V gene has CDR1 SGHNT and CDR2 YYREEE (reference sequence). The CDR3 spells CASSLVGRAETQYF. CDR3 nucleotide sequence: TGTGCCAGCAGCTTGGTGGGGAGGGCAGAGACCCAGTACTTC.

This sequence joins TRBV18 and TRBJ2-2; D is possibly TRBD1 or TRBD2 (5 bases each). Trimming removed 3 bases at V and 3 bases at J, with 20 bases between. The CDR3 loop spans 18 amino acids. Germline V CDR1 and CDR2: KGHSH, LQKENI. This CDR3 is CASSPSRRRGEYTGELFF. CDR3 coding DNA: TGTGCCAGCTCACCCTCTAGGCGGCGAGGGGAGTACACCGGGGAGCTGTTTTTT.

In its sample, this clonotype was seen a few times. This chain's CDR3 is CASSQAAGANLNTEAFF. CDR3 nucleotide sequence: TGTGCCAGCAGCCAAGCCGCAGGCGCAAATTTGAACACTGAAGCTTTCTTT. This chain joins TRBV3-1 and TRBJ1-1; D is undetermined. This CDR3 region has 17 residues. Trimming pared 1 base from V and 0 bases from J, leaving 15 bases between. Germline loops: CDR1 LGHDT, CDR2 YNNKEL (reference sequence).

This clonotype was found many times. The chain recombines TRBV5-1 with TRBJ2-7; D unresolved. Germline CDR1 reads SGHRS; CDR2 reads YFSETQ. CDR3 length: 15 amino acids. Between the trimmed V and J ends, which lost 0 bases and 0 bases, there was a span of 10 bases. CDR3 sequence: CASSLDPVGSYEQYF. Here the CDR3 DNA reads TGCGCCAGCAGCTTGGACCCGGTAGGCTCCTACGAGCAGTACTTC.

The table lists this clonotype with many counts. The chain recombines TRBV20-1 with TRBJ2-7; 13 nucleotides align to TRBD2. The CDR3 sequence is 14 residues long. CDR1 is DFQATT, CDR2 SNEGSKA, per germline (reference sequence). V lost 6 bases, J lost 3 bases, and 5 bases stayed unmatched. The CDR3 loop is CSARGLAGHYEQYF. DNA of the CDR3: TGCAGTGCCAGGGGACTAGCGGGACACTACGAGCAGTACTTC.

This clonotype has at least ten counts. The V and J genes are TRBV7-2 and TRBJ1-5; 7 bases fit TRBD1. The CDR3 totals 14 residues. The germline V gene has CDR1 SGHTA and CDR2 FQGNSA. V lost 2 bases and J lost 5; bases outside the gene matches: 3. CDR3: CASSLYDRDQPQHF. In nucleotides, the CDR3 is TGTGCCAGCAGCTTATACGACAGGGATCAGCCCCAGCATTTT.

This clonotype came up many times. The chain is built from TRBV7-2 and TRBJ2-7; possible D gene TRBD1, 5 bases. The CDR3 spans 13 residues. The germline V gene has CDR1 SGHTA and CDR2 FQGNSA. The V end lost 4 bases, the J end lost 2 bases, and 9 bases lay between the germline ends. This chain's CDR3 is CASSWTDTYEQYF. The DNA of the CDR3 is TGTGCCAGCAGCTGGACGGACACCTACGAGCAGTACTTC.

In this sample, this clonotype turned up many times. This rearrangement joins TRBV10-2 to TRBJ2-7; 10 positions agree with TRBD2. This CDR3 spans 15 amino acids. Trimming took 0 bases from V and 7 from J; bases not matched to a gene: 6. Germline-derived CDR1 and CDR2 are WSHSY and SAAADI. The CDR3 nucleotides are TGCGCCAGCAGTGAGTCCCTAGCGGGAGCTTGGGAGCAGTACTTC. Amino acid sequence: CASSESLAGAWEQYF.

This clonotype was recorded at least ten times. The rearrangement joins TRBV11-1 to TRBJ2-3; D call uncertain. Germline loops: CDR1 SGHAT, CDR2 FQDESV (reference sequence). This CDR3 is built from 15 residues. V lost 0 bases and J lost 2, with 9 bases in between. In DNA form, the CDR3 reads TGTGCCAGCAGCTTAGCTACAGCCAACACAGATACGCAGTATTTT. This translates into CASSLATANTDTQYF. The full variable domain, in which reference TRBV11-1 and TRBJ2-3 provide the parts outside the CDR3, is EAEVAQSPRYKITEKSQAVAFWCDPISGHATLYWYRQILGQGPELLVQFQDESVVDDSQLPKDRFSAERLKGVDSTLKIQPAELGDSAMYLCASSLATANTDTQYFGPGTRLTVL.

This clonotype was recorded many times. The chain couples TRBV5-1 to TRBJ1-2, with D possibly matching TRBD1 (5 bases). The CDR3 contains 13 residues. With 2 bases removed from V and 8 bases from J, the gap between germline ends came to 13 bases. Germline V CDR1 and CDR2: SGHRS, YFSETQ. The CDR3 spells CASSFRDSKGYTF. The CDR3 DNA reads as TGCGCCAGCAGCTTCCGGGACTCCAAGGGCTACACCTTC. The variable domain in full, completed from reference TRBV5-1 and TRBJ1-2, reads KAGVTQTPRYLIKTRGQQVTLSCSPISGHRSVSWYQQTPGQGLQFLFEYFSETQRNKGNFPGRFSGRQFSNSRSEMNVSTLELGDSALYLCASSFRDSKGYTFGSGTRLTVV.

In its sample, this clonotype was seen many times. V and J are TRBV6-5 and TRBJ1-6, with 7 bases aligning to TRBD1. CDR1 is MNHEY, CDR2 SVGAGI, per germline. The CDR3 has 18 amino acids. With 4 bases clipped from V and 2 bases from J, the junction kept 11 bases outside the gene matches. Here the CDR3 reads CASSSLRGTRPYNSPLHF. Here the CDR3 DNA reads TGTGCCAGCAGTTCTCTCAGGGGGACTCGCCCCTATAATTCACCCCTCCACTTT.

In its sample, this clonotype was seen many times. This sequence joins TRBV6-2 or TRBV6-3 and TRBJ2-7; no definite D call. The germline V gene encodes CDR1 MNHEY and CDR2 SVGEGT. V lost 2 bases, J lost 1 base, and 15 bases lay in between. The CDR3 runs 16 residues. As DNA, the CDR3 is TGTGCCAGCAGTTACGAATCGGCTAGTTTATCCTACGAGCAGTACTTC. The encoded protein is CASSYESASLSYEQYF.

Ten or more counts support this clonotype. V is TRBV6-1 and J is TRBJ1-5; maybe TRBD1 (5 bases). CDR1 and CDR2 (germline): MNHNS, SASEGT. CDR3 length equals 13 residues. Trimming took 4 bases from V and 4 from J, leaving 8 bases between them. The CDR3 reads CASSGQLNQPQHF. The CDR3, as DNA: TGTGCCAGCAGTGGACAGCTTAATCAGCCCCAGCATTTT.

This clonotype was seen repeatedly, ten times or more. V and J are TRBV6-5 and TRBJ1-2; D gene unclear. There are 15 residues in the CDR3. Trimming took 3 bases from V and 6 from J, leaving 17 bases between them. CDR1 is MNHEY, CDR2 SVGAGI, per germline. CDR3 protein: CASSYRREGMNGYTF. The DNA for the CDR3 is TGTGCCAGCAGTTATCGTCGAGAGGGCATGAATGGCTACACCTTC.

This clonotype has at least ten counts. The chain employs TRBV20-1 and TRBJ2-7, with TRBD2 identical over 9 bases. CDR3 length equals 15 residues. The germline CDR1 and CDR2 sequences are DFQATT and SNEGSKA (reference sequence). The junction had 8 bases not matched to a gene; V was cut back by 0 bases and J by 5 bases. The CDR3 protein is CSAREGGRAADEQYF. The CDR3 DNA is TGCAGTGCTAGAGAAGGCGGGAGGGCCGCGGACGAGCAGTACTTC.

In this sample, this clonotype turned up many times. The rearrangement joins TRBV7-2 to TRBJ2-7; D gene ambiguous. V lost 1 base and J lost 0, with 7 bases in between. Germline values: CDR1 SGHTA, CDR2 FQGNSA. This CDR3 is 14 amino acids long. DNA of the CDR3: TGTGCCAGCAGCTTAGTCCAGGACTCCTACGAGCAGTACTTC. Protein sequence: CASSLVQDSYEQYF.

This clonotype was seen ten or more times. One junction end does not reproduce the germline sequence, and a read error may be involved. This chain connects TRBV11-2 to TRBJ2-5; the D call may be TRBD1 or TRBD2 (5 bases each). Per the germline V gene, CDR1 is SGHAT and CDR2 is FQNNGV. This CDR3 is 14 amino acids long. Here the CDR3 reads CASSSVRDQETQHF. The CDR3 coding sequence is TGTGCCAGCAGCTCCGTTCGGGACCAAGAGACCCAGCACTTC.

CDR3 sequence: CASSFLDSRAYGYTF. The DNA of the CDR3 is TGTGCCAGCAGTTTTCTTGACAGCCGAGCCTATGGCTACACCTTC. The rearrangement links TRBV27 to TRBJ1-2, with D possibly matching TRBD1 (5 bases). Germline CDR1 MNHEY, CDR2 SMNVEV (reference sequence). The germline V and J ends were trimmed by 3 bases and 4 bases, with 15 bases remaining between them. The CDR3 runs to 15 residues.

This clonotype was recorded at least ten times. As DNA, the CDR3 is TGTGCCAGCAGTTACTCGACAGGGTATGGAAACACCATATATTTT. Amino acids: CASSYSTGYGNTIYF. The chain links TRBV6-5 to TRBJ1-3; 7 positions match TRBD1. V lost 0 bases and J lost 3; bases outside the gene matches: 2. Per germline, CDR1 MNHEY and CDR2 SVGAGI. This CDR3 has 15 amino acids.

The chain joins TRBV9 to TRBJ1-6, with 8 bases identical to TRBD1. After removal of 0 bases from V and 9 bases from J, the junction contained 5 bases not matched to a gene. Germline V gives CDR1 SGDLS, CDR2 YYNGEE. This CDR3 is built from 15 residues. CDR3 loop: CASSVGTGPVSPLHF. In nucleotides, the CDR3 is TGTGCCAGCAGCGTAGGGACAGGGCCCGTTTCACCCCTCCACTTT.

This clonotype was counted ten times or more. This chain connects TRBV11-2 to TRBJ2-7; D is undetermined. The CDR3 loop spans 14 amino acids. Trimming removed 5 bases at V and 2 bases at J, with 13 bases between. Germline V gene lookup returns CDR1 SGHAT and CDR2 FQNNGV. CDR3 nucleotides: TGTGCCAGCAGCCCCGAGGCCAGACCCTACGAGCAGTACTTC. It encodes CASSPEARPYEQYF.

At least ten counts were recorded for this clonotype. The chain employs TRBV15 and TRBJ2-7, with 9 positions matching TRBD1. The CDR3 has 14 residues. The J segment lost 4 bases and the V segment lost 3 bases, leaving 4 bases of the junction unmatched. From germline, CDR1 is LNHNV and CDR2 YYDKDF (reference sequence). The CDR3 region is CATSRGGQGYEQYF. CDR3 sequence (DNA): TGTGCCACCAGCAGGGGAGGACAGGGGTACGAGCAGTACTTC.

This clonotype has ten or more counts. V gene TRBV7-9 combines with J gene TRBJ1-1; D uncertain. The germline gives CDR1 SEHNR, CDR2 FQNEAQ (reference sequence). The CDR3 totals 14 residues. V lost 1 base, J lost 6 bases, and 12 bases lay in between. CDR3 sequence reads: CASSLGIENAEAFF. The CDR3 DNA sequence: TGTGCCAGCAGCTTAGGGATAGAGAATGCTGAAGCTTTCTTT.

The table lists this clonotype with many counts. The chain employs TRBV12-3 or TRBV12-4 and TRBJ1-1; 9 nucleotides match TRBD1. The junction had 10 bases not matched to a gene; V was cut back by 5 bases and J by 3 bases. This CDR3 has 16 residues. CDR3 protein: CASSRTGGTLYTEAFF. CDR3 DNA: TGTGCCAGCAGTCGCACAGGGGGCACGCTGTACACTGAAGCTTTCTTT.

This clonotype came up many times. V and J are TRBV10-3 and TRBJ1-5; D might be TRBD1 (5 bases). V was trimmed by 3 bases and J by 2 bases, leaving 11 bases between them. Germline assignment: CDR1 ENHRY and CDR2 SYGVKD. The CDR3 totals 15 residues. CDR3 sequence reads: CAISDSGGGNQPQHF. The CDR3 region has the DNA TGTGCCATCAGTGATAGTGGGGGTGGCAATCAGCCCCAGCATTTT.

This clonotype was found many times. A junction end diverges from the germline sequence, so it may reflect a read error. The chain couples TRBV7-9 to TRBJ2-5; TRBD2 is a possible D gene (5 bases). The germline V gene encodes CDR1 SEHNR and CDR2 FQNEAQ (reference sequence). The CDR3 sequence is 14 residues long. CDR3 sequence: CASTPSGRQETQHF. The CDR3, as DNA: TGTGCCAGCACCCCATCGGGGAGACAAGAGACCCAGCACTTC.

V usage is TRBV7-8 and J usage is TRBJ1-2; 10 bases line up with TRBD1. Germline values: CDR1 SGHVS, CDR2 FQNEAQ. CDR3 length: 15 residues. V gave up 3 bases and J gave up 2 bases; unmatched junction bases: 3. The CDR3 DNA reads as TGTGCCAGCAGCTTGGACAGGGGGATAAACTATGGCTACACCTTC. Residues: CASSLDRGINYGYTF.